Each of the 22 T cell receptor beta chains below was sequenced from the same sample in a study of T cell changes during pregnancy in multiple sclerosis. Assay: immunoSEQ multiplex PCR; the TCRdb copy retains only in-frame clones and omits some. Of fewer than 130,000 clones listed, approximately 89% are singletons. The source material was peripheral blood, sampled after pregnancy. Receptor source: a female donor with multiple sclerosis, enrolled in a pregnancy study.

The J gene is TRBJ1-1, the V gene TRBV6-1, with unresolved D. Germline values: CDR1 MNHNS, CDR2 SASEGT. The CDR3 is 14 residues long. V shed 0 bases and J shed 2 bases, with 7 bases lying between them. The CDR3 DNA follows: TGTGCCAGCAGTGAAGCACAGATAAACACTGAAGCTTTCTTT. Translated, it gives CASSEAQINTEAFF.

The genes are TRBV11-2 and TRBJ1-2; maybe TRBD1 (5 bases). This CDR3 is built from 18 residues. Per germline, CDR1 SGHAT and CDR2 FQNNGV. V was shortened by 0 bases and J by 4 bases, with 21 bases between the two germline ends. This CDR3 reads CASSLDFGMGGTLYGYTF. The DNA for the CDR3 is TGTGCCAGCAGCTTAGATTTCGGGATGGGGGGTACTCTCTATGGCTACACCTTC.

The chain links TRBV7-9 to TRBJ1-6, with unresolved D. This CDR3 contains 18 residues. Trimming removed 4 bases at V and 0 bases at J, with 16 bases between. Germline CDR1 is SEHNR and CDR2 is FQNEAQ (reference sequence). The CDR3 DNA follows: TGTGCCAGCAGCTACTCCGGGTCGACTTTCTCCTATAATTCACCCCTCCACTTT. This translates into CASSYSGSTFSYNSPLHF.

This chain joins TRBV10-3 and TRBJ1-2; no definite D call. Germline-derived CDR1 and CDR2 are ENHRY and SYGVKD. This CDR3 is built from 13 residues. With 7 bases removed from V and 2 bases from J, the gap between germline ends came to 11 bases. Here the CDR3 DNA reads TGTGCCATCATGGTCCCGGAGAACTATGGCTACACCTTC. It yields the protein CAIMVPENYGYTF.

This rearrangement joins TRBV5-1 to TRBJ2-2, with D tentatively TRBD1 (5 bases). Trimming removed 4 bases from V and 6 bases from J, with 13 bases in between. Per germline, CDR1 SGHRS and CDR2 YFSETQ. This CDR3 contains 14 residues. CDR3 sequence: CASSDSQGSGELFF. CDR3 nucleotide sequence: TGCGCCAGCAGCGATAGTCAGGGTTCCGGGGAGCTGTTTTTT. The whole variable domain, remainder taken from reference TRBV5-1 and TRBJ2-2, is KAGVTQTPRYLIKTRGQQVTLSCSPISGHRSVSWYQQTPGQGLQFLFEYFSETQRNKGNFPGRFSGRQFSNSRSEMNVSTLELGDSALYLCASSDSQGSGELFFGEGSRLTVL.

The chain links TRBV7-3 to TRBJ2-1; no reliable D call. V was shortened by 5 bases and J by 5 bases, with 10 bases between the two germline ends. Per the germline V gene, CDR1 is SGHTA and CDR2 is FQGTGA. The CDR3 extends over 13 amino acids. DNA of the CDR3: TGTGCCAGCAGCCCGACACGGAACAATGAGCAGTTCTTC. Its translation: CASSPTRNNEQFF.

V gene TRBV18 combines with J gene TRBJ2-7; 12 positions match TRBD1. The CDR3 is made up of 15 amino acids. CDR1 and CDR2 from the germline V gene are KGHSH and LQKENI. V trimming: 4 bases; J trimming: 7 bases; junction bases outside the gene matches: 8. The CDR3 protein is CASSRPGQGAEEQYF. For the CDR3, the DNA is TGTGCCAGCTCACGACCGGGACAGGGGGCTGAAGAGCAGTACTTC.

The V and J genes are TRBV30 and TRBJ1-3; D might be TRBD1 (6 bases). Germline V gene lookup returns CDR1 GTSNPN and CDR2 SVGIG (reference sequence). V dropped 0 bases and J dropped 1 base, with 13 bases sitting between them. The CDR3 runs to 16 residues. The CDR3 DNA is TGTGCCTGGAGTGTTGGGGGCAGAGCTTCTGGAAACACCATATATTTT. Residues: CAWSVGGRASGNTIYF. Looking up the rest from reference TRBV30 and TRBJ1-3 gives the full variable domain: SQTIHQWPATLVQPVGSPLSLECTVEGTSNPNLYWYRQAAGRGLQLLFYSVGIGQISSEVPQNLSASRPQDRQFILSSKKLLLSDSGFYLCAWSVGGRASGNTIYFGEGSWLTVV.

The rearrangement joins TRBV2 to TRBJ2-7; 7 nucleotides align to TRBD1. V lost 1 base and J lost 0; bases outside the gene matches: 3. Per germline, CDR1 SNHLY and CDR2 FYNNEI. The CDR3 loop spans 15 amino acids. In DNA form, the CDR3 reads TGTGCCAGCAGTGAAGGACAGGGAAGCTCCTACGAGCAGTACTTC. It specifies CASSEGQGSSYEQYF.

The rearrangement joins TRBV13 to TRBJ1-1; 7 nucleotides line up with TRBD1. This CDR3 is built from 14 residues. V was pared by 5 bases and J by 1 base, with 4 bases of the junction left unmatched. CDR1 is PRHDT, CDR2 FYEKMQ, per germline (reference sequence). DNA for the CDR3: TGTGCCAGCAGCACCTACAGGGGGAACACTGAAGCTTTCTTT. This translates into CASSTYRGNTEAFF. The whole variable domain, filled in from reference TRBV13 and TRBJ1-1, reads AAGVIQSPRHLIKEKRETATLKCYPIPRHDTVYWYQQGPGQDPQFLISFYEKMQSDKGSIPDRFSAQQFSDYHSELNMSSLELGDSALYFCASSTYRGNTEAFFGQGTRLTVV.

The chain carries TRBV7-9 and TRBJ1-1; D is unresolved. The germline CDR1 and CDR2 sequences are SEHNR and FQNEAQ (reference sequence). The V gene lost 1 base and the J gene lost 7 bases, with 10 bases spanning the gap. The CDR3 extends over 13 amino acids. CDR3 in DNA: TGTGCCAGCAGCTTAGGTCAGTGGTATGAAGCTTTCTTT. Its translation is CASSLGQWYEAFF.

The CDR3 region has the DNA TGCGCCAGCAGTCAACGCCGGGACAGGGTCCACAATGAGCAGTTCTTC. As protein: CASSQRRDRVHNEQFF. The chain has TRBV23-1 and TRBJ2-1; 9 bases line up with TRBD1. TRBV23-1 is annotated as an ORF whose role is uncertain. This CDR3 has 16 amino acids. Trimming took 2 bases from V and 5 from J; bases not matched to a gene: 7.

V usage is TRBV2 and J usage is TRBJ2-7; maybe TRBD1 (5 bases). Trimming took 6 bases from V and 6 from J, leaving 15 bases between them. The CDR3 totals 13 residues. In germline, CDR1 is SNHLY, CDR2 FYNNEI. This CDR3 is CASRIYQGFEQYF. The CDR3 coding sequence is TGTGCCAGCAGAATTTATCAGGGATTCGAGCAGTACTTC.

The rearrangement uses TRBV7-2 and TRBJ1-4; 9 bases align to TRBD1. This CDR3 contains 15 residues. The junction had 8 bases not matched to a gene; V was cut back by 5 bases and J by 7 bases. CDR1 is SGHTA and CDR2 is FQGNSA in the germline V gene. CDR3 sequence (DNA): TGTGCCAGCAGCCAGGGGGACAGGGCTTCTGAAAAACTGTTTTTT. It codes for CASSQGDRASEKLFF.

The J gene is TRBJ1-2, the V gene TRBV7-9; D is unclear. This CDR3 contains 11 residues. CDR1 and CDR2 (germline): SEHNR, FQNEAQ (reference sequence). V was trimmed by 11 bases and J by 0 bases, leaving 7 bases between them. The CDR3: CAVQPNYGYTF. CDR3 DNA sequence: TGTGCCGTACAGCCTAACTATGGCTACACCTTC.

The CDR3, as DNA: TGCAGCGTTGTGTCAGGAACTGGAAACACCATATATTTT. Protein sequence: CSVVSGTGNTIYF. This rearrangement joins TRBV29-1 to TRBJ1-3, with D uncertain. The CDR3 is 13 amino acids. Trimming shortened V by 4 bases and J by 2 bases, and 9 bases separated the two germline ends. Germline CDR1 SQVTM, CDR2 ANQGSEA.

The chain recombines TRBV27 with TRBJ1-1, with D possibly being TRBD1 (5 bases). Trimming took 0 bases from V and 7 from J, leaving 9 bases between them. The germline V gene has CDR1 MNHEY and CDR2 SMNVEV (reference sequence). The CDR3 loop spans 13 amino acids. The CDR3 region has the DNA TGTGCCAGCAGTTTATCTCAGGGAAATGAAGCTTTCTTT. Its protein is CASSLSQGNEAFF.

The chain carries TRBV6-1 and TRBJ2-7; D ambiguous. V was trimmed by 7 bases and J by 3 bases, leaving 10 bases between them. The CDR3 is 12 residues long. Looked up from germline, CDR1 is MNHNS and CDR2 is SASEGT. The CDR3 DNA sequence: TGTGCCAGCACAAACGGTGGCTACGAGCAGTACTTC. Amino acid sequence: CASTNGGYEQYF.

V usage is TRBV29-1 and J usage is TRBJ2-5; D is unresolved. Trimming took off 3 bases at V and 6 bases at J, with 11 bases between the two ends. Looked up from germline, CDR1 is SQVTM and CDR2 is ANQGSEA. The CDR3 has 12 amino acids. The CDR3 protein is CSVDLSVQTQYF. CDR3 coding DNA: TGCAGCGTTGATTTGAGCGTTCAGACCCAGTACTTC.

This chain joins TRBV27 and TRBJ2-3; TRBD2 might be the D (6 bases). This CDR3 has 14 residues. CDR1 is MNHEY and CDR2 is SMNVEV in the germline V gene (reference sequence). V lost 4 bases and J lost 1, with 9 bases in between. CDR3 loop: CASSWTGGTDTQYF. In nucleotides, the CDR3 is TGTGCCAGCAGTTGGACGGGGGGCACAGATACGCAGTATTTT.

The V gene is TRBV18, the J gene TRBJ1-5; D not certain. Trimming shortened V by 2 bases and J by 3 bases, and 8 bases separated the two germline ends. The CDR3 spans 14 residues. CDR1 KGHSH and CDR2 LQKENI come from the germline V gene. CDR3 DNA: TGTGCCAGCTCACCAGGGAGGGACAATCAGCCCCAGCATTTT. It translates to CASSPGRDNQPQHF.

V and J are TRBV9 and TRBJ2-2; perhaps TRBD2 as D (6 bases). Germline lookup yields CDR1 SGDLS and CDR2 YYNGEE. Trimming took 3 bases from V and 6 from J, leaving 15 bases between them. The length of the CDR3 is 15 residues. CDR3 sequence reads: CASSDRDSRPGELFF. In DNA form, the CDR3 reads TGTGCCAGCAGCGACCGGGACTCACGTCCCGGGGAGCTGTTTTTT.